These 29 T cell receptor beta chains share one sample of origin, sequenced in a study of vaccination and CD4 T cells after COVID-19. Stated treatment: roughly ten-day PBMC culture with coronavirus spike peptide pools or control peptides (ViraFEST assay). These TCRs are of unknown antigen specificity. The assay that was used to sequence DNA from cultured CD4+ T cells was the Oncomine TCR Beta short-read assay. TCRdb fed the PCR reads into MiXCR, producing one record per CDR3 protein. Here the sample spans 4,300 or so distinct CDR3 sequences, 21% being singletons. The sample consisted of CD4+ T cells from blood, cultured in vitro, taken after SARS-CoV-2 vaccination. These receptors came from a human donor who had recovered from COVID-19.

This clonotype appeared a few times. CDR3 coding DNA: TGCAGCGTTGCCCCCCCAGGCTCCTACGAGCAGTACTTC. As protein: CSVAPPGSYEQYF. This chain joins TRBV29-1 and TRBJ2-7; the D is unclear. The CDR3 spans 13 residues. V lost 4 bases and J 0 bases, leaving 10 bases between the germline ends. Germline V gene lookup returns CDR1 SQVTM and CDR2 ANQGSEA.

The chain is built from TRBV7-8 and TRBJ1-1, with no clear D. Trimming took off 0 bases at V and 4 bases at J, with 9 bases between the two ends. This CDR3 has 14 residues. Germline CDR1 is SGHVS and CDR2 is FQNEAQ. CDR3 nucleotides: TGTGCCAGCAGCTTAGCTGGGATGAGCACTGAAGCTTTCTTT. It encodes CASSLAGMSTEAFF. Looking up the rest from reference TRBV7-8 and TRBJ1-1 gives the full variable domain: GAGVSQSPRYKVAKRGQDVALRCDPISGHVSLFWYQQALGQGPEFLTYFQNEAQLDKSGLPSDRFFAERPEGSVSTLKIQRTQQEDSAVYLCASSLAGMSTEAFFGQGTRLTVV.

Judged by abundance, this clonotype is medium-sized (0.01 to 0.1%). This rearrangement joins TRBV7-2 to TRBJ1-1; TRBD1 aligns across 8 bases. The CDR3 spans 14 residues. Trimming took 1 base from V and 3 from J; bases not matched to a gene: 1. CDR1 SGHTA and CDR2 FQGNSA come from the germline V gene. CDR3 protein: CASSLDRGDTEAFF. The CDR3 bases are TGTGCCAGCAGCTTAGACAGGGGGGACACTGAAGCTTTCTTT.

By its share, this clonotype is medium-sized. V is TRBV20-1 and J is TRBJ1-2, with TRBD1 matching 7 bases. CDR1 and CDR2 (germline): DFQATT, SNEGSKA (reference sequence). Trimming cost V 0 bases and J 7 bases; bases outside gene matches: 14. The CDR3 extends over 16 amino acids. CDR3 DNA sequence: TGCAGTGCTAGAGATCTCCTTCAGGGGGTTGAGGGTGGCTACACCTTC. Amino acids: CSARDLLQGVEGGYTF.

This clonotype counts as medium-sized. This sequence joins TRBV7-9 and TRBJ2-7; D unresolved. Trimming cost V 1 base and J 6 bases, with 7 bases left between them. There are 12 residues in the CDR3. CDR1 is SEHNR and CDR2 is FQNEAQ in the germline V gene (reference sequence). In DNA, the CDR3 is TGTGCCAGCAGCTTAGTGGCAGCCGAGCAGTACTTC. It yields the protein CASSLVAAEQYF.

This clonotype counts as medium-sized. This sequence joins TRBV7-9 and TRBJ2-7, with 10 bases matching TRBD1. The germline gives CDR1 SEHNR, CDR2 FQNEAQ (reference sequence). The CDR3 consists of 15 residues. Unmatched junction bases numbered 9, after V lost 4 bases and J lost 6 bases. This CDR3 reads CASSWRGQGSFEQYF. The CDR3, as DNA: TGTGCCAGCAGCTGGCGGGGACAGGGGTCTTTCGAGCAGTACTTC.

This clonotype turned up a few times. A junction boundary mismatches the germline segment, possibly from a read error. J is TRBJ1-1 and V is TRBV7-6; no clear D gene. CDR1 and CDR2 from the germline V gene are SGHVS and FNYEAQ. The CDR3 is made up of 13 amino acids. CDR3 loop: CASTLSTGTEAFF. The CDR3 nucleotides read TGTGCCAGCACCTTAAGCACGGGCACTGAAGCTTTCTTT.

The chain uses TRBV18 and TRBJ1-6; 8 bases agree with TRBD1. Germline V lookup: CDR1 KGHSH, CDR2 LQKENI. The V and J ends lost 6 bases and 6 bases, in that order; junction bases with no gene match: 4. The CDR3 has 14 amino acids. DNA of the CDR3: TGTGCCAGCTCGTACGACAGGGGTAATTCACCCCTCCACTTT. This translates into CASSYDRGNSPLHF.

The chain carries TRBV18 and TRBJ2-7; D is possibly TRBD1 (5 bases). This CDR3 spans 14 amino acids. In germline, CDR1 is KGHSH, CDR2 LQKENI. With 3 bases removed from V and 2 bases from J, the gap between germline ends came to 11 bases. For the CDR3, the DNA is TGTGCCAGCTCACCCCCAGCAGGGACCTACGAGCAGTACTTC. This encodes CASSPPAGTYEQYF.

The J gene is TRBJ1-2, the V gene TRBV6-1; TRBD1 agrees at 9 bases. The CDR3 spans 14 residues. V was pared by 11 bases and J by 4 bases, with 11 bases of the junction left unmatched. Per the germline V gene, CDR1 is MNHNS and CDR2 is SASEGT. CDR3 sequence reads: CAATGTGYSYGYTF. CDR3 DNA: TGTGCCGCTACCGGGACAGGGTACAGCTATGGCTACACCTTC.

As regards this clonotype: A much larger clone differs by one base, so this may be a read error. The CDR3 does not end in the conserved phenylalanine or tryptophan, so this is likely a read error. This chain's CDR3 is CASRRGQSAYEQYL. The CDR3 DNA is TGTGCCAGCAGGAGGGGGCAGAGCGCCTACGAGCAGTACCTC. The chain employs TRBV6-1 and TRBJ2-7, with 7 nucleotides matching TRBD1. V lost 6 bases to trimming and J lost 2 bases; unmatched junction nucleotides: 7. CDR3 size: 14 residues. The V gene's germline CDR1 is MNHNS and CDR2 SASEGT.

In its sample, this clonotype was seen a few times. The chain carries TRBV20-1 and TRBJ1-3; D is perhaps TRBD1 (6 bases). V dropped 3 bases and J dropped 0 bases, with 12 bases sitting between them. This CDR3 is built from 15 residues. The germline gives CDR1 DFQATT, CDR2 SNEGSKA (reference sequence). CDR3 region: CSARNRAISGNTIYF. In DNA form, the CDR3 reads TGCAGTGCTAGGAACAGGGCGATCTCTGGAAACACCATATATTTT.

This clonotype was found a few times. The rearrangement uses TRBV19 and TRBJ1-2; possible D gene TRBD1, 6 bases. V was clipped by 6 bases and J by 8 bases, with 16 bases between them. This CDR3 has 13 residues. Germline-derived CDR1 and CDR2 are LNHDA and SQIVND (reference sequence). The CDR3 region has the DNA TGTGCCAGTAGCGATAGACAGGCTTACGGCTACACCTTC. Protein: CASSDRQAYGYTF.

Note on this clonotype: Relative to the germline gene, one junction end is altered; a read error may explain this. This chain connects TRBV20-1 to TRBJ1-2, with TRBD1 identical over 7 bases. This CDR3 spans 16 amino acids. The V gene's germline CDR1 is DFQATT and CDR2 SNEGSKA (reference sequence). The chain's CDR3 is CSTRELGGHPGYGYTF. CDR3 in DNA: TGCAGTACTAGAGAATTAGGGGGCCACCCTGGCTATGGCTACACCTTC.

Within the sample, this clonotype is medium-sized. The V gene is TRBV27, the J gene TRBJ1-6, with a tentative D call TRBD1 (5 bases). This CDR3 has 14 amino acids. The germline gives CDR1 MNHEY, CDR2 SMNVEV (reference sequence). V was cut by 3 bases and J by 10 bases, with 13 bases left in between. The CDR3, as DNA: TGTGCCAGCAGTTTGGGGCGGCTTGAGTCACCCCTCCACTTT. This gives the protein CASSLGRLESPLHF.

The chain links TRBV12-3 or TRBV12-4 to TRBJ2-5; D ambiguous. CDR3 length: 13 residues. Trimming cost V 1 base and J 5 bases, with 8 bases left between them. CDR3 bases: TGTGCCAGCAGTTTAGATTCCTGGGAGACCCAGTACTTC. It codes for CASSLDSWETQYF.

The sample holds a few counts of this clonotype. V and J are TRBV18 and TRBJ1-1; D gene ambiguous. The CDR3 has 12 amino acids. Per the germline V gene, CDR1 is KGHSH and CDR2 is LQKENI. Between the trimmed V and J ends, which lost 3 bases and 4 bases, there was a span of 6 bases. The CDR3 sequence: CASSPSITEAFF. DNA of the CDR3: TGTGCCAGCTCACCGAGCATCACTGAAGCTTTCTTT.

The chain couples TRBV6-4 to TRBJ2-1, with 9 bases that match TRBD1. The CDR3 contains 16 residues. The ends lost 0 bases at V and 6 bases at J; junction bases unmatched: 6. Per germline, CDR1 MRHNA and CDR2 SNTAGT. The CDR3 DNA reads as TGTGCCAGCAGTGACTCTAGGAGGACAGGGGTCAATGAGCAGTTCTTC. Protein sequence: CASSDSRRTGVNEQFF.

This clonotype is judged medium-sized (0.01 to 0.1%). This chain joins TRBV7-8 and TRBJ2-3; no definite D call. CDR3 length: 11 residues. CDR1 and CDR2 from the germline V gene are SGHVS and FQNEAQ. Trimming removed 5 bases from V and 6 bases from J, with 6 bases in between. CDR3 sequence reads: CASSPRDTQYF. The CDR3 coding sequence is TGTGCCAGCAGCCCCCGGGATACGCAGTATTTT.

This clonotype is labeled as medium-sized (0.01 to 0.1%). The chain employs TRBV20-1 and TRBJ1-1; 8 bases are a match to TRBD1. Germline V gene data show CDR1 as DFQATT and CDR2 as SNEGSKA (reference sequence). The CDR3 consists of 15 residues. Losses at the gene ends were 5 bases for V and 3 bases for J; bases not matched to a gene: 11. The CDR3, as DNA: TGCAGTGCTCCAGGACAGGGAGCAGTTTACACTGAAGCTTTCTTT. This sequence encodes CSAPGQGAVYTEAFF.

This sequence joins TRBV20-1 and TRBJ2-5; TRBD2 aligns across 10 bases. CDR1 and CDR2 from the germline V gene are DFQATT and SNEGSKA (reference sequence). The J segment lost 1 base and the V segment lost 6 bases, leaving 5 bases of the junction unmatched. There are 14 residues in the CDR3. The CDR3 DNA follows: TGCAGTGCGCCGGGACTAGCGCGCCAAGAGACCCAGTACTTC. It encodes CSAPGLARQETQYF.

V and J are TRBV7-3 and TRBJ2-2; 9 nucleotides line up with TRBD1. The CDR3 loop spans 13 amino acids. Germline V lookup: CDR1 SGHTA, CDR2 FQGTGA. With 5 bases clipped from V and 9 bases from J, the junction kept 4 bases outside the gene matches. The CDR3 protein is CASSTTGGRELFF. The CDR3 bases are TGTGCCAGCAGCACCACAGGGGGCCGGGAGCTGTTTTTT.

This clonotype was counted a few times. The rearrangement uses TRBV7-9 and TRBJ1-2, with TRBD1 matching over 8 bases. Unmatched junction bases numbered 12, after V lost 5 bases and J lost 4 bases. The CDR3 has 16 amino acids. Germline CDR1 reads SEHNR; CDR2 reads FQNEAQ (reference sequence). The CDR3 coding sequence is TGTGCCAGCAGCGCCAGACAGGGGAGAGGTGGCTATGGCTACACCTTC. Translation: CASSARQGRGGYGYTF. Using reference TRBV7-9 and TRBJ1-2 for the parts outside the CDR3, the full variable domain is DTGVSQNPRHKITKRGQNVTFRCDPISEHNRLYWYRQTLGQGPEFLTYFQNEAQLEKSRLLSDRFSAERPKGSFSTLEIQRTEQGDSAMYLCASSARQGRGGYGYTFGSGTRLTVV.

This chain joins TRBV7-3 and TRBJ1-2; maybe TRBD1 (6 bases). Germline CDR1 SGHTA, CDR2 FQGTGA. The germline V and J ends were trimmed by 3 bases and 6 bases, with 11 bases remaining between them. The CDR3 spans 13 residues. As DNA, the CDR3 is TGTGCCAGCAGCTTCTTACAGGGAGATGGCTACACCTTC. Translating it yields CASSFLQGDGYTF. Supplemented by reference TRBV7-3 and TRBJ1-2, the full variable domain reads GAGVSQTPSNKVTEKGKYVELRCDPISGHTALYWYRQSLGQGPEFLIYFQGTGAADDSGLPNDRFFAVRPEGSVSTLKIQRTERGDSAVYLCASSFLQGDGYTFGSGTRLTVV.

By proportion, this clonotype is medium-sized. CDR3 sequence reads: CASSERGGNYGYTF. The CDR3 DNA reads TGTGCCAGCAGTGAGAGGGGAGGGAACTATGGCTACACCTTC. This rearrangement joins TRBV28 to TRBJ1-2, with D perhaps TRBD1 (5 bases). Between the trimmed V and J ends, which lost 5 bases and 2 bases, there was a span of 12 bases. This CDR3 region has 14 residues. The V gene's germline CDR1 is MDHEN and CDR2 SYDVKM.

This clonotype was seen a few times. The rearrangement joins TRBV6-2 or TRBV6-3 to TRBJ1-5, with D possibly TRBD1 on 5 matching bases. This CDR3 contains 13 residues. The V gene lost 0 bases and the J gene lost 6 bases, with 6 bases spanning the gap. From germline, CDR1 is MNHEY and CDR2 SVGEGT. DNA for the CDR3: TGTGCCAGCAGTTACTCGGACACTCAGCCCCAGCATTTT. It specifies CASSYSDTQPQHF.

The chain employs TRBV12-3 or TRBV12-4 and TRBJ1-5; maybe TRBD1 (5 bases). The CDR3 loop spans 13 amino acids. V lost 5 bases and J lost 6, with 11 bases in between. This CDR3 reads CASSRGIAQPQHF. The CDR3 region has the DNA TGTGCCAGCAGTCGGGGGATCGCTCAGCCCCAGCATTTT.

This clonotype is classed as medium-sized (0.01 to 0.1%). The rearrangement links TRBV7-9 to TRBJ2-7; D perhaps matches TRBD1 (6 bases). The CDR3 contains 15 residues. V lost 4 bases and J 2 bases, leaving 15 bases between the germline ends. Germline V gene sequence: CDR1 SEHNR, CDR2 FQNEAQ (reference sequence). This chain's CDR3 is CASSYQTGSTYEQYF. The CDR3 region has the DNA TGTGCCAGCAGCTACCAGACAGGATCAACCTACGAGCAGTACTTC.

This clonotype is labeled medium-sized. This chain joins TRBV7-3 and TRBJ2-3; 7 bases are shared with TRBD2. The junction had 4 bases not matched to a gene; V was cut back by 4 bases and J by 3 bases. The CDR3 totals 14 residues. Per germline, CDR1 SGHTA and CDR2 FQGTGA. Here the CDR3 DNA reads TGTGCCAGCAGCTCCCGGACTAGTACAGATACGCAGTATTTT. As protein: CASSSRTSTDTQYF.